This passage covers 4 T cell receptor beta chains from one sample sequenced in a study of shared clonotypes between healthy human individuals. The naive CD8 population came from CD45RO-negative cells selected for CCR7, without terminally differentiated effector memory CD45RA+ cells. TCRdb's copy holds only in-frame clones and misses some; the assay was immunoSEQ multiplex PCR. This repertoire shows 660,000 or so clones, around 96% found once; its top ten account for about 0.12%. Material: naive CD8+ T cells sorted from blood. The source of these receptors is a woman in her twenties or thirties in good health.

The chain is built from TRBV14 and TRBJ1-1; D is unresolved. The V and J ends lost 4 bases and 0 bases respectively, with 9 bases between them. This CDR3 region has 14 residues. Germline lookup yields CDR1 SGHDN and CDR2 FVKESK. CDR3 in DNA: TGTGCCAGCAGCCGAGGGCGCATGAACACTGAAGCTTTCTTT. Translated: CASSRGRMNTEAFF.

V usage is TRBV4-1 and J usage is TRBJ2-7; the match to TRBD1 covers 11 bases. The CDR3 has 17 amino acids. Germline CDR1 and CDR2: MGHRA and YSYEKL. The J segment lost 3 bases and the V segment lost 1 base, leaving 8 bases of the junction unmatched. CDR3 region: CASSQVIGTGGGYEQYF. In DNA, the CDR3 is TGCGCCAGCAGCCAAGTCATCGGGACAGGGGGAGGCTACGAGCAGTACTTC.

The gene calls are TRBV28 and TRBJ2-4, with D perhaps TRBD1 (6 bases). The CDR3 consists of 13 residues. The V end lost 4 bases, the J end lost 8 bases, and 12 bases lay between the germline ends. From germline, CDR1 is MDHEN and CDR2 SYDVKM. The CDR3 DNA reads TGTGCCAGCAGTTACAGGGTTGGAGACATTCAGTACTTC. The encoded protein is CASSYRVGDIQYF.

The chain's CDR3 is CASSLGVGHYEQYF. In nucleotides, the CDR3 is TGTGCCAGCAGCTTAGGCGTGGGGCACTACGAGCAGTACTTC. The rearrangement joins TRBV11-3 to TRBJ2-7; a possible D gene is TRBD1 (5 bases). Germline-derived CDR1 and CDR2 are SGHNT and YENEEA. This CDR3 region has 14 residues. The V gene lost 1 base and the J gene lost 3 bases, with 10 bases spanning the gap.